This T cell receptor beta chain appears in the sequencing data of a study of blood T cells in healthy people across ages. Details on this clonotype: The antigen remains unidentified.

Regarding the study as a whole: With naive T cell percentage, TCR beta diversity showed a strong correlation.

Then a second PCR, running about 6 to 12 cycles, was carried out with a sample-barcoded 5' primer and a J-beta primer mix. TCRdb re-called the 5' RACE reads with MiXCR, one entry per CDR3 protein. Of a few hundred thousand distinct CDR3 sequences in the sample, roughly 26% were seen once. Peripheral blood samples of roughly 9.9 milliliters were drawn from each donor. The authors isolated at least 6 million PBMCs per sample. The amount of total RNA extracted per sample was at least 5.5 micrograms. The CDR3 is 14 amino acids. V lost 0 bases and J 5 bases, leaving 13 bases between the germline ends. The germline CDR1 and CDR2 sequences are DFQATT and SNEGSKA (reference sequence).

The sequencing input was blood. This TCR derives from a woman between 65 and 79 years old in good health. V and J are TRBV20-1 and TRBJ2-5; D ambiguous. In nucleotides, the CDR3 is TGCAGTGCTAGAGAGGGATGGGTTGGGGAGACCCAGTACTTC. This translates into CSAREGWVGETQYF.